These T cell receptor beta chains were read from a single sample in a study of blood T cell repertoires in COVID-19. Method: immunoSEQ multiplex PCR; TCRdb's copy keeps in-frame clones and lacks some. In the table there are about 70,000 clones, 86% of which are singletons. Material for sequencing was peripheral blood. The source of these receptors is a human donor in a cohort sampled during active COVID-19. Both conserved end residues are part of each CDR3.

V gene	J gene	CDR3 protein
TRBV30	TRBJ1-4	CALNYQGTNEKLFF
TRBV5-4	TRBJ1-3	CASSLGPDWTAGNTIYF
TRBV5-1	TRBJ2-1	CASSPAGTPNNEQFF
TRBV27	TRBJ2-1	CASRPPGDEQFF
TRBV9	TRBJ2-6	CASSVQGSSGANVLTF
TRBV5-6	TRBJ2-3	CASSSLTGAYGDTQYF
TRBV6-4	TRBJ2-3	CASSLAGDRGDTQYF
TRBV2	TRBJ2-7	CASSQLLAGKVSYEQYF
TRBV5-1	TRBJ1-5	CASSPRTALNQPQHF
TRBV6-2/TRBV6-3	TRBJ2-2	CASSYPLAYRAPPFTGELFF
TRBV30	TRBJ2-5	CAWSVTSYETQYF
TRBV5-1	TRBJ1-1	CASSLLRGDTEAFF
TRBV27	TRBJ1-6	CASGGNSPLHF
TRBV4-1	TRBJ2-7	CASSQDWEGMGEQYF
TRBV24-1	TRBJ1-5	CATGGQGGQPQHF
TRBV11-2	TRBJ2-5	CASSLEVMYGQETQYF
TRBV6-1	TRBJ2-1	CASSVPGTGGYNEQFF
TRBV10-3	TRBJ1-2	CAIRSIGGREFSGYTF
TRBV5-4	TRBJ1-1	CASSSQGAKVNTEAFF
TRBV6-5	TRBJ1-2	CASSFDRDYGYTF
TRBV5-1	TRBJ1-6	CASSFDPIRLGQGSSPLHF
TRBV6-5	TRBJ2-7	CASSYLGQDYEQYF
TRBV9	TRBJ2-5	CASSSRSGGGFQETQYF
TRBV7-9	TRBJ2-1	CASSPSGLEQFF
TRBV6-9	TRBJ2-3	CASSCPERTDTQYF
TRBV6-5	TRBJ2-3	CASSYRGSDTQYF
TRBV7-2	TRBJ1-2	CASSRVSGRGNYGYTF
TRBV7-8	TRBJ2-6	CASSPRTGRFGSGANVLTF
TRBV5-1	TRBJ2-1	CASSLELAGYNEQFF
TRBV7-9	TRBJ2-7	CASSRDLGAYEQYF
TRBV27	TRBJ1-4	CASKDRADEKLFF